The clone carrying this TCR beta chain was seen a handful of times. What it recognizes is unknown. TCRdb ran MiXCR on the RT-PCR reads and lists one entry per CDR3 protein. Of some 500,000 distinct CDR3 sequences in the sample, 25% were seen once. These data come from a study of response to subunit inactivated influenza vaccine. Germline V gene sequence: CDR1 DFQATT, CDR2 SNEGSKA (reference sequence). With V trimmed by 4 bases and J by 2 bases, 4 bases remained unmatched. The CDR3 extends over 15 amino acids. Findings and limits, study-wide: The authors proposed limited new T cell recruitment per seasonal influenza vaccination.

The TCR sequence derives from a middle-aged man who received an inactivated influenza vaccine. The sample in question was CD4+ T cells sorted from PBMCs, obtained roughly 5 days after vaccination. This chain uses TRBV20-1 with TRBJ2-6, with 8 bases identical to TRBD2. CDR3 coding DNA: TGCAGTGCTACCGGCGGGGGGACTGGGGCCAACGTCCTGACTTTC. Its protein product is CSATGGGTGANVLTF.